This T cell receptor (beta chain) was captured in a study of regulatory T cells in long-lasting Graves disease. Whole-study findings and limits: Persistent disease showed a preference for TRBV28, TRBJ1-2 and TRBJ2-5.

This clonotype was detected a few times. Its target is unknown. Time point defined: newly diagnosed GD, antithyroid drugs for less than 3 months. The TCR library was made from RNA that had been extracted from PBMCs in TRIzol. From germline, CDR1 is SGDLS and CDR2 YYNGEE. This CDR3 has 14 residues. Between the trimmed V and J ends, which lost 4 bases and 8 bases, there was a span of 15 bases. For TCR beta, libraries came from iRepertoire HTBI primers and Arm-PCR of CDR3 regions. TCRdb re-called the multiplex PCR reads with MiXCR, one entry per CDR3 protein. The table shows approximately 400,000 distinct CDR3 sequences, with 14% to 15% occurring only once. The same sample was also studied in work on T cells in Graves' hyperthyroidism and ophthalmopathy.

The V call is TRBV9, the J call TRBJ1-4; D remains unclear. The origin of this receptor is a woman in her twenties or thirties with Graves disease. This specimen was peripheral blood mononuclear cells (PBMCs), taken at new diagnosis, from a patient treated with antithyroid drugs. The CDR3 sequence: CASSRRFNGEKLFF. As DNA, the CDR3 is TGTGCCAGCAGCAGAAGATTTAATGGGGAAAAACTGTTTTTT.